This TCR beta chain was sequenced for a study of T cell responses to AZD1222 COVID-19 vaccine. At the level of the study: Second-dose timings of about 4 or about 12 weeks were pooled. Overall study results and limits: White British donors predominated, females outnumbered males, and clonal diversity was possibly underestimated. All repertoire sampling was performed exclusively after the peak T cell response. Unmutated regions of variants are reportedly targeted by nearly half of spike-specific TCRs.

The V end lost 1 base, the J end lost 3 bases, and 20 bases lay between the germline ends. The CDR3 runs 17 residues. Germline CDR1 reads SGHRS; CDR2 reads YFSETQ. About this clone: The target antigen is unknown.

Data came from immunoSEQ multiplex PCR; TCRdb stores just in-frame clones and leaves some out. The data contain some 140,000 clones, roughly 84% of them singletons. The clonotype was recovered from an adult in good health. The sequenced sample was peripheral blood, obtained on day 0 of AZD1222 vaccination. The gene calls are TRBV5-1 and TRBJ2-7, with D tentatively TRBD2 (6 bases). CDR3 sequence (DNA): TGCGCCAGCAGCTTGAGTGGAGGGCCCACCACATTCTACGAGCAGTACTTC. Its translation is CASSLSGGPTTFYEQYF.